This TCR beta chain was recovered during a study of T cell changes during pregnancy in multiple sclerosis. Germline-derived CDR1 and CDR2 are SGHRS and YFSETQ. V was pared by 5 bases and J by 2 bases, with 15 bases between. The CDR3 extends over 15 amino acids. Sequencing used immunoSEQ multiplex PCR; TCRdb keeps in-frame clones, though not all of them. Seen here are tens of thousands of clones, 94% observed once, and the top ten hold approximately 0.59%. This rearrangement joins TRBV5-1 to TRBJ2-3; tentative D call: TRBD2 (6 bases). Sequenced here: CD4+ T cells from peripheral blood mononuclear cells, sampled in the second trimester of pregnancy. This receptor was obtained from a female donor with multiple sclerosis, enrolled in a pregnancy study. This CDR3 reads CASRVGTCFTDTQYF. The CDR3 nucleotides read TGCGCCAGCAGGGTCGGGACTTGCTTCACAGATACGCAGTATTTT.